The clone carrying this T cell receptor beta chain was counted only a few times. These data originate in a study of blood T cells in healthy people across ages. This CDR3 contains 13 residues. V lost 6 bases and J lost 8, with 12 bases in between. The germline V gene has CDR1 SGHKS and CDR2 YYEKEE (reference sequence). A second PCR, run for roughly 7 to 12 cycles, used a sample-barcoded 5' primer plus a J-beta primer mix. One entry per CDR3 protein results from TCRdb running MiXCR on the 5' RACE reads. The table lists 700,000 to 900,000 distinct CDR3 sequences, around 25% of them singletons. The same sample was also studied in work on T cells of mothers and their children.

The sequence derives from a boy aged 5-17 years in good health. V usage is TRBV5-5 and J usage is TRBJ1-6; D ambiguous. Material for sequencing was blood. The DNA of the CDR3 is TGTGCCAGCAATCGGCACGGCGATTCACCCCTCCACTTT. As protein: CASNRHGDSPLHF.